These 5 T cell receptor beta chains came from one sample sequenced in a study of T cell changes during pregnancy in multiple sclerosis. Using immunoSEQ multiplex PCR, the repertoire was profiled, and TCRdb retains in-frame clones only, with some absent. The sample has some 50,000 clones; 85% to 95% are singletons. The input for sequencing was CD8+ T cells from peripheral blood mononuclear cells, taken in the first trimester of pregnancy. The receptors derive from a female donor with multiple sclerosis, enrolled in a pregnancy study.

The chain joins TRBV7-9 to TRBJ2-3, with 9 bases aligning to TRBD1. Germline CDR1 is SEHNR and CDR2 is FQNEAQ (reference sequence). V was clipped by 5 bases and J by 1 base; unmatched bases: 4. This CDR3 is built from 15 residues. As DNA, the CDR3 is TGTGCCAGCAGCATCAGGACAGGGGGCACAGATACGCAGTATTTT. Translating gives CASSIRTGGTDTQYF.

V and J are TRBV2 and TRBJ2-2; D is ambiguous. CDR1 is SNHLY and CDR2 is FYNNEI in the germline V gene. There are 15 residues in the CDR3. V was cut by 0 bases and J by 1 base, with 6 bases left in between. This CDR3 reads CASSEANRNTGELFF. Written as DNA, the CDR3 is TGTGCCAGCAGTGAAGCTAACAGGAACACCGGGGAGCTGTTTTTT.

The chain combines TRBV7-8 with TRBJ1-1; 10 nucleotides line up with TRBD1. The V segment lost 4 bases and the J segment 3 bases; nucleotides outside the gene matches: 11. Germline V lookup: CDR1 SGHVS, CDR2 FQNEAQ. This CDR3 comprises 17 residues. DNA for the CDR3: TGTGCCAGCAGCTCACGAATGCGGGGGACAGGGGACACTGAAGCTTTCTTT. It encodes CASSSRMRGTGDTEAFF.

The rearrangement joins TRBV27 to TRBJ1-4; 9 bases align to TRBD1. V lost 5 bases, J lost 5 bases, and 3 bases stayed unmatched. Germline V gene data show CDR1 as MNHEY and CDR2 as SMNVEV (reference sequence). The length of the CDR3 is 14 residues. The CDR3 bases are TGTGCCAGCAGTGAGGACAGGGGAAATGAAAAACTGTTTTTT. Translating gives CASSEDRGNEKLFF.

V is TRBV4-2 and J is TRBJ2-7, with D possibly being TRBD1 (6 bases). The CDR3 spans 15 residues. V was shortened by 3 bases and J by 2 bases, with 14 bases between the two germline ends. CDR1 LGHNA and CDR2 YNFKEQ come from the germline V gene. CDR3 nucleotides: TGTGCCAGCAGCCAGTGGGGGCCGACCACCTACGAGCAGTACTTC. Its translation is CASSQWGPTTYEQYF.